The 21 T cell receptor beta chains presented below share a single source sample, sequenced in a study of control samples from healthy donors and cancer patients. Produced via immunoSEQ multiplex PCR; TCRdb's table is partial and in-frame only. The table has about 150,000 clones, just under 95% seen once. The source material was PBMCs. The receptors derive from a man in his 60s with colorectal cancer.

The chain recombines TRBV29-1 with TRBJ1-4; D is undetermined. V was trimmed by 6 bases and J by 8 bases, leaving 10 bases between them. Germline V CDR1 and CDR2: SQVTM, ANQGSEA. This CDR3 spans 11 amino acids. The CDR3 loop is CSVLSGEKLFF. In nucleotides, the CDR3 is TGCAGCGTCCTCTCGGGGGAAAAACTGTTTTTT. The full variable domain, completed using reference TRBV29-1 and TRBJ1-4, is SAVISQKPSRDICQRGTSLTIQCQVDSQVTMMFWYRQQPGQSLTLIATANQGSEATYESGFVIDKFPISRPNLTFSTLTVSNMSPEDSSIYLCSVLSGEKLFFGSGTQLSVL.

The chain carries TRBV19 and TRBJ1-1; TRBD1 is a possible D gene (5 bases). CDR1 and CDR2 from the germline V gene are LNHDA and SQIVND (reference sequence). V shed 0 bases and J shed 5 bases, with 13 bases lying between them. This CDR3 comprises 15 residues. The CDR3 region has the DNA TGTGCCAGTAGTATAGACGGCAGGGATAAGACTGAAGCTTTCTTT. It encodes CASSIDGRDKTEAFF. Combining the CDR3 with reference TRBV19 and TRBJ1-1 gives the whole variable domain DGGITQSPKYLFRKEGQNVTLSCEQNLNHDAMYWYRQDPGQGLRLIYYSQIVNDFQKGDIAEGYSVSREKKESFPLTVTSAQKNPTAFYLCASSIDGRDKTEAFFGQGTRLTVV.

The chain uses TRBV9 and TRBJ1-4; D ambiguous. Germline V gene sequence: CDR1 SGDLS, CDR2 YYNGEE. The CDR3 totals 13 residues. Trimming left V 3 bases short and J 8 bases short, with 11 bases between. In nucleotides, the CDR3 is TGTGCCAGCAGCGCCCGGTCTGGGGAAAAACTGTTTTTT. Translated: CASSARSGEKLFF. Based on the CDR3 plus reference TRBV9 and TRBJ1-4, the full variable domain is DSGVTQTPKHLITATGQRVTLRCSPRSGDLSVYWYQQSLDQGLQFLIQYYNGEERAKGNILERFSAQQFPDLHSELNLSSLELGDSALYFCASSARSGEKLFFGSGTQLSVL.

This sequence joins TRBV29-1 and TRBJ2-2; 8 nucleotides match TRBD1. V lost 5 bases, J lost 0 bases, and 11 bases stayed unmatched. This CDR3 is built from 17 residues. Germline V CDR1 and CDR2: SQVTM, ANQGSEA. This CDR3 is CSVFRTGTSTNTGELFF. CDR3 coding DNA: TGCAGCGTTTTCAGGACAGGGACTTCCACGAACACCGGGGAGCTGTTTTTT.

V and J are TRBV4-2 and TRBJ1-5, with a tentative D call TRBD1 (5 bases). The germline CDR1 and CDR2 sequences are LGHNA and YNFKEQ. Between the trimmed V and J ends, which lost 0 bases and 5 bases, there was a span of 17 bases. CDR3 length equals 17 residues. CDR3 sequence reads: CASSQESGRVADQPQHF. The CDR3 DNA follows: TGTGCCAGCAGCCAAGAAAGTGGCAGGGTAGCAGATCAGCCCCAGCATTTT.

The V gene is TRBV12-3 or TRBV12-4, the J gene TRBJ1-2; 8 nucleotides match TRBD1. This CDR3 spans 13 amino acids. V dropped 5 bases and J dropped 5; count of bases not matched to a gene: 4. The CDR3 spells CASSPGTGYGYTF. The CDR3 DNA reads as TGTGCCAGCAGTCCAGGGACAGGATATGGCTACACCTTC.

This CDR3 reads CASSRPQGLGNTIYF. CDR3 nucleotide sequence: TGTGCCAGCAGTCGGCCACAGGGATTGGGAAACACCATATATTTT. The genes are TRBV28 and TRBJ1-3; perhaps TRBD1 as D (6 bases). V gave up 5 bases and J gave up 4 bases, with 15 bases separating them. Germline V CDR1 and CDR2: MDHEN, SYDVKM. The CDR3 totals 15 residues.

This chain's CDR3 is CSVRTGSHGYTF. CDR3 sequence (DNA): TGCAGCGTTAGGACAGGGTCTCATGGCTACACCTTC. The chain combines TRBV29-1 with TRBJ1-2; 8 nucleotides line up with TRBD1. The CDR3 has 12 amino acids. V was clipped by 5 bases and J by 6 bases; unmatched bases: 5. Germline lookup yields CDR1 SQVTM and CDR2 ANQGSEA.

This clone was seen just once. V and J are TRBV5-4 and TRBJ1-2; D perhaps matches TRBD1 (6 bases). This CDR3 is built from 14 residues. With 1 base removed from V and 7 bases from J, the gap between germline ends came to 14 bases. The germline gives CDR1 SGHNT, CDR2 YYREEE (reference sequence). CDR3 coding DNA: TGTGCCAGCAGCTTGAAGGGGGGCGCGGGTGGCTACACCTTC. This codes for CASSLKGGAGGYTF.

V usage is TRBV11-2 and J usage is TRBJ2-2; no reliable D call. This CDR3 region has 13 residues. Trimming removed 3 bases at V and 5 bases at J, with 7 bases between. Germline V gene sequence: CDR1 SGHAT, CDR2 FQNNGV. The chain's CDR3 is CASSFGLTGELFF. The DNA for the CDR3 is TGTGCCAGCAGCTTTGGGTTGACCGGGGAGCTGTTTTTT.

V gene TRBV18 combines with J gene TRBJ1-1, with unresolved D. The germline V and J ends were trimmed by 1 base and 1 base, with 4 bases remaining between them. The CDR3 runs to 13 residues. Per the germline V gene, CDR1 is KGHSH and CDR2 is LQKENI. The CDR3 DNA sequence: TGTGCCAGCTCACCACAGGAGAACACTGAAGCTTTCTTT. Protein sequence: CASSPQENTEAFF. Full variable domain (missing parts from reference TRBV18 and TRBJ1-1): NAGVMQNPRHLVRRRGQEARLRCSPMKGHSHVYWYRQLPEEGLKFMVYLQKENIIDESGMPKERFSAEFPKEGPSILRIQQVVRGDSAAYFCASSPQENTEAFFGQGTRLTVV.

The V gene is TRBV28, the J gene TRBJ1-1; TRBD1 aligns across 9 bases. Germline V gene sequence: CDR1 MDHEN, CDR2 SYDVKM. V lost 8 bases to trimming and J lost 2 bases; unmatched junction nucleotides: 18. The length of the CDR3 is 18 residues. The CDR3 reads CASLSTPGQGTSNTEAFF. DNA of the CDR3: TGTGCCAGCCTTTCCACTCCGGGACAGGGTACCAGTAACACTGAAGCTTTCTTT.

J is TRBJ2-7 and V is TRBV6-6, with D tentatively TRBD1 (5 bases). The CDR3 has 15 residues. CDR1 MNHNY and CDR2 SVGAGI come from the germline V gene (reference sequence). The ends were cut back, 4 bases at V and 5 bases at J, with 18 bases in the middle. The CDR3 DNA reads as TGTGCCAGCAGTTCCCGGACACCGTCGTTCGACGAGCAGTACTTC. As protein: CASSSRTPSFDEQYF.

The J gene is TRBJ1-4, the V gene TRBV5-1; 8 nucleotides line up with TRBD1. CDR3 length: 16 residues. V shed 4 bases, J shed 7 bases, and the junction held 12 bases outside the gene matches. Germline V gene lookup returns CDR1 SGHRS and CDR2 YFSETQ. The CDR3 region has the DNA TGCGCCAGCAGCCGAGACCTGGACAGGGCCGGTGAAAAACTGTTTTTT. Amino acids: CASSRDLDRAGEKLFF.

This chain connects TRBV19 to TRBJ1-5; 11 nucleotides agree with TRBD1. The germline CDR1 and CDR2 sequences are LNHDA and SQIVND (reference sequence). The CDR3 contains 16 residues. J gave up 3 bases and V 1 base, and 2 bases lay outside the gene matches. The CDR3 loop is CASSIGTGGANQPQHF. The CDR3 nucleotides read TGTGCCAGTAGTATAGGGACAGGGGGCGCCAATCAGCCCCAGCATTTT.

This chain's CDR3 is CASSLAGLATTDTQYF. The CDR3 DNA reads as TGTGCCAGCAGCTTAGCCGGACTAGCGACCACAGATACGCAGTATTTT. The chain employs TRBV7-2 and TRBJ2-3; TRBD2 agrees at 9 bases. The CDR3 spans 16 residues. In germline, CDR1 is SGHTA, CDR2 FQGNSA. V lost 0 bases, J lost 2 bases, and 3 bases stayed unmatched.

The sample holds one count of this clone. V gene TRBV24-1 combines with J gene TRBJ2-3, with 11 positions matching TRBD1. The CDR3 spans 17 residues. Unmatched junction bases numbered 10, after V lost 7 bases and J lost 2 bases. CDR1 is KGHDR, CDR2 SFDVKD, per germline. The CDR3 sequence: CATSPGQGVTNTDTQYF. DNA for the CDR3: TGTGCCACCAGCCCGGGACAGGGGGTAACAAACACAGATACGCAGTATTTT.

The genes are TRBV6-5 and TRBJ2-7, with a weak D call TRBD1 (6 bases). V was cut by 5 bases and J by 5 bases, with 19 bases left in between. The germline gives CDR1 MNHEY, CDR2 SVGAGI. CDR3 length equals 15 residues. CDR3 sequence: CASSKRLDRYDEQYF. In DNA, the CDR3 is TGTGCCAGCAGTAAGAGACTCGACAGGTACGACGAGCAGTACTTC.

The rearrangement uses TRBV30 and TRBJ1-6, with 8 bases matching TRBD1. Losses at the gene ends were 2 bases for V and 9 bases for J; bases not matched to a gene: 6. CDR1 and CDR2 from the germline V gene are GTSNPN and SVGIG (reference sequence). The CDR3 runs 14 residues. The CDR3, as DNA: TGTGCCTGGAGTAAAGGACAGGGAGGTTCACCCCTCCACTTT. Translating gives CAWSKGQGGSPLHF. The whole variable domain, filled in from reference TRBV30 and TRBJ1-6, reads SQTIHQWPATLVQPVGSPLSLECTVEGTSNPNLYWYRQAAGRGLQLLFYSVGIGQISSEVPQNLSASRPQDRQFILSSKKLLLSDSGFYLCAWSKGQGGSPLHFGNGTRLTVT.

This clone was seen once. This chain's CDR3 is CASSLGAGQPQHF. CDR3 nucleotides: TGTGCCAGCTCACTGGGGGCTGGACAGCCCCAGCATTTT. The chain joins TRBV18 to TRBJ1-5, with D perhaps TRBD1 (6 bases). Trimming cost V 4 bases and J 7 bases, with 11 bases left between them. The CDR3 has 13 residues. Germline V gene lookup returns CDR1 KGHSH and CDR2 LQKENI.

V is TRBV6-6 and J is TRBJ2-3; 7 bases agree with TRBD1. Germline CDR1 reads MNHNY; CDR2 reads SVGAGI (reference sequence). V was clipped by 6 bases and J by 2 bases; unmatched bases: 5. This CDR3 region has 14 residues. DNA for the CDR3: TGTGCCAGCAGCTCGGGACAGCTCACAGATACGCAGTATTTT. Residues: CASSSGQLTDTQYF.